Below are 24 T cell receptor beta chains sequenced from a single sample in a study of cytomegalovirus exposure and HLA in healthy donors. The PCR was carried out with 60 Vbeta primers and 13 Jbeta primers. The method was immunoSEQ multiplex PCR; TCRdb's version includes in-frame clones alone and lacks a portion of them. Of under 130,000 clones in the sample, 75% to 85% were seen once. Sequenced: PBMCs. The receptors derive from a man aged 25 to 40 in good health and CMV-seronegative.

This sequence joins TRBV5-4 and TRBJ2-1; the D gene is possibly TRBD2 (5 bases). The CDR3 is made up of 15 amino acids. In germline, CDR1 is SGHNT, CDR2 YYREEE (reference sequence). V was trimmed by 2 bases and J by 0 bases, leaving 9 bases between them. The CDR3 loop reads CASSFDTSSYNEQFF. For the CDR3, the DNA is TGTGCCAGCAGCTTTGACACTAGCTCCTACAATGAGCAGTTCTTC. Variable domain in full (rest from reference TRBV5-4 and TRBJ2-1): ETGVTQSPTHLIKTRGQQVTLRCSSQSGHNTVSWYQQALGQGPQFIFQYYREEENGRGNFPPRFSGLQFPNYSSELNVNALELDDSALYLCASSFDTSSYNEQFFGPGTRLTVL.

The chain couples TRBV6-5 to TRBJ2-1, with D unresolved. The germline V and J ends were trimmed by 2 bases and 6 bases, with 8 bases remaining between them. This CDR3 comprises 13 residues. The germline V gene has CDR1 MNHEY and CDR2 SVGAGI. CDR3 sequence (DNA): TGTGCCAGCAGTTACCGTCAGTTCAATGAGCAGTTCTTC. This codes for CASSYRQFNEQFF.

This rearrangement joins TRBV28 to TRBJ2-7; 7 bases are shared with TRBD1. Trimming took 2 bases from V and 2 from J; bases not matched to a gene: 6. The CDR3 spans 15 residues. Germline lookup yields CDR1 MDHEN and CDR2 SYDVKM. The CDR3 coding sequence is TGTGCCAGCAGTTTAATGGACAGGTCCACCTACGAGCAGTACTTC. It is translated as CASSLMDRSTYEQYF.

This chain joins TRBV6-1 and TRBJ2-1; 8 bases are shared with TRBD1. Trimming cost V 8 bases and J 6 bases; bases outside gene matches: 12. In germline, CDR1 is MNHNS, CDR2 SASEGT. The CDR3 contains 15 residues. The CDR3 DNA is TGTGCCAGCGGACCAGGACAGGGATGGTCCAATGAGCAGTTCTTC. Protein: CASGPGQGWSNEQFF.

The chain recombines TRBV2 with TRBJ2-7; the match to TRBD1 covers 9 bases. This CDR3 is 15 amino acids long. The germline CDR1 and CDR2 sequences are SNHLY and FYNNEI. The V segment lost 5 bases and the J segment 3 bases; nucleotides outside the gene matches: 8. This CDR3 is CASSPQGALGYEQYF. Written as DNA, the CDR3 is TGTGCCAGCAGTCCACAGGGGGCACTGGGCTACGAGCAGTACTTC.

The chain combines TRBV5-4 with TRBJ2-7; 11 bases are a match to TRBD1. The CDR3 spans 14 residues. The V gene's germline CDR1 is SGHNT and CDR2 YYREEE (reference sequence). Unmatched junction bases numbered 5, after V lost 4 bases and J lost 5 bases. This CDR3 reads CASSPRDRGNEQYF. The CDR3, as DNA: TGTGCCAGCAGCCCCCGGGACAGGGGGAACGAGCAGTACTTC.

This clone was seen more than once but under ten times. The V call is TRBV2, the J call TRBJ2-1; 10 bases line up with TRBD2. Trimming took 2 bases from V and 8 from J; bases not matched to a gene: 3. Germline V gene data show CDR1 as SNHLY and CDR2 as FYNNEI. This CDR3 contains 14 residues. The CDR3 loop reads CASSELAGADEQFF. The CDR3 nucleotides read TGTGCCAGCAGTGAACTAGCGGGAGCCGATGAGCAGTTCTTC.

The CDR3 coding sequence is TGTGCCAGCTCTTACCTCTCCGGTCCCTACGAGCAGTACTTC. It translates to CASSYLSGPYEQYF. The genes are TRBV19 and TRBJ2-7; D remains ambiguous. Deletions cut 9 bases from V and 2 bases from J, with 17 bases between. Looked up from germline, CDR1 is LNHDA and CDR2 is SQIVND (reference sequence). The CDR3 spans 14 residues.

The genes are TRBV19 and TRBJ1-5, with D unresolved. The CDR3 extends over 14 amino acids. Trimming cost V 9 bases and J 4 bases, with 16 bases left between them. The germline gives CDR1 LNHDA, CDR2 SQIVND (reference sequence). For the CDR3, the DNA is TGTGCCAGCAGCGACCGGGATCCAAATCAGCCCCAGCATTTT. It yields the protein CASSDRDPNQPQHF.

This clone turned up a few times. V is TRBV28 and J is TRBJ1-1, with TRBD1 matching over 7 bases. The V segment lost 11 bases and the J segment 6 bases; nucleotides outside the gene matches: 15. The CDR3 length is 14 residues. The germline V gene has CDR1 MDHEN and CDR2 SYDVKM. CDR3 nucleotides: TGTGCCGGATCCTCAGGAACAGGGGTCTCTGAAGCTTTCTTT. Encoded protein: CAGSSGTGVSEAFF. The whole variable domain, filled in from reference TRBV28 and TRBJ1-1, reads DVKVTQSSRYLVKRTGEKVFLECVQDMDHENMFWYRQDPGLGLRLIYFSYDVKMKEKGDIPEGYSVSREKKERFSLILESASTNQTSMYLCAGSSGTGVSEAFFGQGTRLTVV.

This clone was recorded once. V gene TRBV28 combines with J gene TRBJ2-7; 7 bases match TRBD2. Trimming cost V 6 bases and J 0 bases; bases outside gene matches: 8. Germline CDR1 reads MDHEN; CDR2 reads SYDVKM. The CDR3 runs to 15 residues. CDR3 nucleotide sequence: TGTGCCAGCAGCTTAGCGGGTCTTTTCTCCTACGAGCAGTACTTC. Protein sequence: CASSLAGLFSYEQYF.

This clone was observed a few times. V and J are TRBV27 and TRBJ1-2; 7 bases are shared with TRBD1. CDR1 MNHEY and CDR2 SMNVEV come from the germline V gene (reference sequence). The CDR3 runs 16 residues. J gave up 2 bases and V 3 bases, and 9 bases lay outside the gene matches. The CDR3: CASSFSSSQGNYGYTF. The CDR3 DNA reads as TGTGCCAGCAGTTTTTCGTCGTCACAGGGGAACTATGGCTACACCTTC.

This clone is a singleton in its sample. This chain connects TRBV9 to TRBJ1-3, with 8 bases lining up with TRBD1. This CDR3 spans 18 amino acids. CDR1 SGDLS and CDR2 YYNGEE come from the germline V gene. With 3 bases clipped from V and 0 bases from J, the junction kept 11 bases outside the gene matches. CDR3 bases: TGTGCCAGCAGCGGAGACAGGGGAAACCTCCACTCTGGAAACACCATATATTTT. As protein: CASSGDRGNLHSGNTIYF.

The V call is TRBV5-1, the J call TRBJ1-3; possibly TRBD1 for D (5 bases). Germline V gives CDR1 SGHRS, CDR2 YFSETQ. V shed 0 bases and J shed 0 bases, with 10 bases lying between them. The CDR3 spans 16 residues. CDR3 sequence: CASSLGGAHSGNTIYF. The DNA of the CDR3 is TGCGCCAGCAGCTTGGGGGGCGCCCACTCTGGAAACACCATATATTTT.

The V call is TRBV28, the J call TRBJ1-2; possibly TRBD1 for D (5 bases). This CDR3 has 14 amino acids. The germline gives CDR1 MDHEN, CDR2 SYDVKM. V gave up 6 bases and J gave up 5 bases, with 16 bases separating them. The CDR3, as DNA: TGTGCCAGCAGATTGAGCCGACAGTGGTATGGCTACACCTTC. Amino acid sequence: CASRLSRQWYGYTF.

The table lists this clone with a few counts. V and J are TRBV5-1 and TRBJ1-2; D is unresolved. V lost 0 bases to trimming and J lost 7 bases, with 16 bases between them. CDR1 and CDR2 (germline): SGHRS, YFSETQ. The CDR3 is 15 amino acids. The CDR3 protein is CASSLEAGSLGGYTF. The CDR3 DNA is TGCGCCAGCAGCTTGGAAGCGGGCAGCCTGGGTGGCTACACCTTC. Using reference TRBV5-1 and TRBJ1-2 for the parts outside the CDR3, the full variable domain is KAGVTQTPRYLIKTRGQQVTLSCSPISGHRSVSWYQQTPGQGLQFLFEYFSETQRNKGNFPGRFSGRQFSNSRSEMNVSTLELGDSALYLCASSLEAGSLGGYTFGSGTRLTVV.

A few counts support this clone. This CDR3 reads CASSDWVANGELFF. The CDR3 bases are TGTGCCAGCAGTGACTGGGTAGCGAACGGGGAGCTGTTTTTT. J is TRBJ2-2 and V is TRBV6-5; D is possibly TRBD2 (5 bases). The CDR3 contains 14 residues. V gave up 5 bases and J gave up 7 bases, with 14 bases separating them. The germline gives CDR1 MNHEY, CDR2 SVGAGI.

The V gene is TRBV9, the J gene TRBJ1-2; 7 bases match TRBD1. The V gene's germline CDR1 is SGDLS and CDR2 YYNGEE. Trimming took 4 bases from V and 5 from J; bases not matched to a gene: 5. The CDR3 loop spans 13 amino acids. CDR3 region: CASSPGTEYGYTF. For the CDR3, the DNA is TGTGCCAGCAGCCCCGGGACAGAGTATGGCTACACCTTC.

V is TRBV5-1 and J is TRBJ2-5, with D possibly TRBD2 on 6 matching bases. The CDR3 totals 15 residues. The germline V gene has CDR1 SGHRS and CDR2 YFSETQ. V lost 4 bases and J 1 base, leaving 14 bases between the germline ends. CDR3 amino acids: CASSPAGTVQETQYF. The CDR3 DNA reads as TGCGCCAGCAGCCCGGCCGGGACTGTCCAAGAGACCCAGTACTTC. Together with reference TRBV5-1 and TRBJ2-5, the CDR3 gives the full variable domain: KAGVTQTPRYLIKTRGQQVTLSCSPISGHRSVSWYQQTPGQGLQFLFEYFSETQRNKGNFPGRFSGRQFSNSRSEMNVSTLELGDSALYLCASSPAGTVQETQYFGPGTRLLVL.

V is TRBV7-2 and J is TRBJ2-1; TRBD2 matches 13 bases. Germline loops: CDR1 SGHTA, CDR2 FQGNSA. V trimming: 5 bases; J trimming: 8 bases; junction bases outside the gene matches: 6. The CDR3 length is 15 residues. CDR3 sequence reads: CASSQLAGGRDEQFF. In DNA, the CDR3 is TGTGCCAGCAGCCAACTAGCGGGGGGGCGGGATGAGCAGTTCTTC. The full variable domain, rest sourced from reference TRBV7-2 and TRBJ2-1, is GAGVSQSPSNKVTEKGKDVELRCDPISGHTALYWYRQSLGQGLEFLIYFQGNSAPDKSGLPSDRFSAERTGGSVSTLTIQRTQQEDSAVYLCASSQLAGGRDEQFFGPGTRLTVL.

The CDR3 DNA sequence: TGTGCCAGCAGCTTGGGACAGGGGAAAGGTGAGCAGTTCTTC. This encodes CASSLGQGKGEQFF. This chain joins TRBV5-4 and TRBJ2-1; 8 bases agree with TRBD1. Unmatched junction bases numbered 5, after V lost 0 bases and J lost 9 bases. Germline-derived CDR1 and CDR2 are SGHNT and YYREEE (reference sequence). The CDR3 runs to 14 residues. Looking up the rest from reference TRBV5-4 and TRBJ2-1 gives the full variable domain: ETGVTQSPTHLIKTRGQQVTLRCSSQSGHNTVSWYQQALGQGPQFIFQYYREEENGRGNFPPRFSGLQFPNYSSELNVNALELDDSALYLCASSLGQGKGEQFFGPGTRLTVL.

The rearrangement links TRBV5-6 to TRBJ1-6; 8 bases match TRBD1. Looked up from germline, CDR1 is SGHDT and CDR2 is YYEEEE. The length of the CDR3 is 16 residues. Losses at the gene ends were 4 bases for V and 9 bases for J; bases not matched to a gene: 12. The DNA of the CDR3 is TGTGCCAGCAGCACCTCCCGACAGGGGAATACTTCACCCCTCCACTTT. Its translation is CASSTSRQGNTSPLHF.

The V call is TRBV19, the J call TRBJ1-2, with 10 bases that match TRBD1. The CDR3 spans 14 residues. Germline values: CDR1 LNHDA, CDR2 SQIVND (reference sequence). Trimming at V came to 7 bases and at J to 4 bases, leaving 6 bases not matched to a gene. The CDR3 loop reads CASKIGTGVYGYTF. In DNA form, the CDR3 reads TGTGCCAGTAAGATCGGGACAGGGGTCTATGGCTACACCTTC. The complete variable domain, with remaining parts taken from reference TRBV19 and TRBJ1-2, reads DGGITQSPKYLFRKEGQNVTLSCEQNLNHDAMYWYRQDPGQGLRLIYYSQIVNDFQKGDIAEGYSVSREKKESFPLTVTSAQKNPTAFYLCASKIGTGVYGYTFGSGTRLTVV.

V gene TRBV5-1 combines with J gene TRBJ2-2, with D possibly matching TRBD2 (7 bases). The CDR3 covers 16 residues. Germline CDR1 and CDR2: SGHRS and YFSETQ. V gave up 4 bases and J gave up 4 bases, with 17 bases separating them. CDR3 sequence reads: CASSGGGGASTGELFF. The CDR3 bases are TGCGCCAGCAGCGGCGGAGGGGGGGCCAGCACCGGGGAGCTGTTTTTT.